The present T cell receptor (beta chain) was sequenced within a study of T cell repertoires in cytomegalovirus infection. The CDR3 extends over 13 amino acids. The V end was cut by 6 bases, the J end by 4 bases, with 11 bases between. Germline V gene lookup returns CDR1 MRHNA and CDR2 SNTAGT. TCRdb ran MiXCR on the reads and lists one entry per CDR3 protein. The sample includes under 95,000 distinct CDR3 sequences, 40% to 50% of them seen just once. Note on this clonotype: The antigen is not known.

The receptor was derived from a human donor in good health (CMV status not recorded). Some clones in this sample may be carry-over from other donors' samples. J is TRBJ2-3 and V is TRBV6-4; TRBD2 is a possible D gene (5 bases). The sequencing here drew on CD8+ T cells from cultured PBMCs, taken from culture after CMV antigen stimulation. The CDR3 DNA reads TGTGCCAGCAGACCTGCCGGGGCAGATACGCAGTATTTT. This encodes CASRPAGADTQYF.